Below, one TCR beta chain is given with its context. What it binds is unknown. The V segment lost 9 bases and the J segment 4 bases; nucleotides outside the gene matches: 4. Per the germline V gene, CDR1 is SNHLY and CDR2 is FYNNEI. The CDR3 sequence is 13 residues long. These data originate in a study of OX40 agonist ivuxolimab in advanced cancers. Study-level background: Administration of intravenous ivuxolimab to patients occurred every 2 weeks at 0.01 to 10 mg/kg. A history of anti-PD-1, anti-PD-L1 or anti-CTLA-4 therapy was acceptable, and over 30% had some. Partial responses were recorded for three patients, including one with hepatocellular carcinoma and two with cutaneous melanoma.

Study results and limitations: With doses of 0.1 to 3.0 mg/kg, CD4+ and CD8+ blood T cells had undergone clonal expansion by week 6.

Profiled with immunoSEQ multiplex PCR; TCRdb holds only in-frame clones, not every one. The sample records about 80,000 clones, about four fifths being singletons. This clonotype originated in an adult with an advanced solid tumor such as melanoma, head and neck, liver or kidney cancer. Source: CD4+ or CD8+ T cells sorted from blood, taken in a trial of the OX40 agonist ivuxolimab. This rearrangement joins TRBV2 to TRBJ1-5; 9 bases agree with TRBD1. Here the CDR3 DNA reads TGTGCCAGAGGACAGGGGAAAAATCAGCCCCAGCATTTT. This sequence encodes CARGQGKNQPQHF.